One and the same sample provided the 7 T cell receptor beta chains below, sequenced in a study of blood T cells in healthy people across ages. It was with a sample-barcoded 5' primer and a J-beta primer mix that a second PCR of roughly 7 to 12 cycles was run. In TCRdb, the 5' RACE reads were re-called with MiXCR into one record per CDR3 protein. The sample contains around 620,000 distinct CDR3 sequences, approximately 27% of which appear only once. What was sequenced was blood. The receptor source for this set is a woman in her 70s in good health.

The gene calls are TRBV2 and TRBJ2-1; D is unresolved. Looked up from germline, CDR1 is SNHLY and CDR2 is FYNNEI. Trimming took off 4 bases at V and 4 bases at J, with 5 bases between the two ends. This CDR3 region has 12 residues. Here the CDR3 DNA reads TGTGCCAGCAGTGGGATTTACAATGAGCAGTTCTTC. Encoded protein: CASSGIYNEQFF.

The V call is TRBV6-5, the J call TRBJ2-1, with D tentatively TRBD1 or TRBD2 (5 bases each). V gave up 4 bases and J gave up 4 bases, with 14 bases separating them. This CDR3 spans 15 amino acids. Germline V lookup: CDR1 MNHEY, CDR2 SVGAGI. CDR3 sequence: CASSSSRDPYNEQFF. The CDR3, as DNA: TGTGCCAGCAGTTCCTCCCGGGACCCTTACAATGAGCAGTTCTTC.

This CDR3 is CSAMGPLQTQYF. In nucleotides, the CDR3 is TGCAGTGCTATGGGCCCCTTGCAGACCCAGTACTTC. The chain uses TRBV20-1 and TRBJ2-5; no reliable D call. This CDR3 has 12 amino acids. V was trimmed by 4 bases and J by 6 bases, leaving 12 bases between them. Looked up from germline, CDR1 is DFQATT and CDR2 is SNEGSKA (reference sequence).

The chain combines TRBV5-1 with TRBJ1-4; 10 bases match TRBD1. The V gene end was trimmed by 6 bases and the J gene end by 3 bases; junction bases not matched to a gene: 5. This CDR3 region has 15 residues. The germline CDR1 and CDR2 sequences are SGHRS and YFSETQ. The CDR3 sequence: CASTRDRGPNEKLFF. CDR3 DNA sequence: TGCGCCAGCACCCGGGACAGGGGTCCTAATGAAAAACTGTTTTTT. The complete variable domain, with remaining parts taken from reference TRBV5-1 and TRBJ1-4, reads KAGVTQTPRYLIKTRGQQVTLSCSPISGHRSVSWYQQTPGQGLQFLFEYFSETQRNKGNFPGRFSGRQFSNSRSEMNVSTLELGDSALYLCASTRDRGPNEKLFFGSGTQLSVL.

This rearrangement joins TRBV20-1 to TRBJ2-5; D gene ambiguous. The J call is doubtful: the DNA matches TRBJ2-1 better. This CDR3 has 11 amino acids. Germline V gene sequence: CDR1 DFQATT, CDR2 SNEGSKA (reference sequence). The CDR3 reads CSVSRSFEQFF. In DNA, the CDR3 is TGCAGTGTTTCCCGCAGTTTTGAGCAGTTCTTC.

This clonotype occurred a few times. The gene calls are TRBV12-3 or TRBV12-4 and TRBJ2-3, with D tentatively TRBD1 (6 bases). The length of the CDR3 is 15 residues. V dropped 6 bases and J dropped 1 base, with 14 bases sitting between them. CDR3 nucleotide sequence: TGTGCCAGCAGCCAGGGGCGGGCTGGCACAGATACGCAGTATTTT. It codes for CASSQGRAGTDTQYF.

This clonotype has only a few counts. This rearrangement joins TRBV29-1 to TRBJ2-5; TRBD1 might be the D (6 bases). This CDR3 comprises 12 residues. Trimming removed 7 bases at V and 0 bases at J, with 9 bases between. The germline CDR1 and CDR2 sequences are SQVTM and ANQGSEA. In DNA form, the CDR3 reads TGCAGCGCCGGACAGTACCAAGAGACCCAGTACTTC. Translating gives CSAGQYQETQYF.